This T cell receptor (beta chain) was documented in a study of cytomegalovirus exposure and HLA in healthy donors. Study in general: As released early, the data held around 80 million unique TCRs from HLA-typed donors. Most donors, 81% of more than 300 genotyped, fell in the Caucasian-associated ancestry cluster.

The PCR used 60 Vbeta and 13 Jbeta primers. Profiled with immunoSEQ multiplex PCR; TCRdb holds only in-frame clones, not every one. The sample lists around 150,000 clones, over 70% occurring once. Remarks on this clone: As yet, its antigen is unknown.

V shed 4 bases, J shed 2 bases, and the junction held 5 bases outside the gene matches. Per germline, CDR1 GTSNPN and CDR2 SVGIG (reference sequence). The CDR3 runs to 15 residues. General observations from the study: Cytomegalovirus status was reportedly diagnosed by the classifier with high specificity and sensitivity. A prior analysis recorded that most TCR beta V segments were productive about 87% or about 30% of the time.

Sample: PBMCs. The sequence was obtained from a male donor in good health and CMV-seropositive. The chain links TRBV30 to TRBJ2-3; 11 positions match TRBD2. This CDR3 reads CAWIPSGGPTDTQYF. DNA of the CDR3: TGTGCCTGGATTCCTAGCGGGGGGCCCACAGATACGCAGTATTTT.